This TCR beta chain was obtained from a study of T cell responses to AZD1222 COVID-19 vaccine. Turning to this clone: Antigen unknown.

Study-wide results and caveats: It should be noted that donors were predominantly white British and more often female, and clonal diversity was possibly underestimated. Spike-spanning, vaccine-associated CD4 TCRs were dominant at 160-218 and 743-854.

Clones were read by immunoSEQ multiplex PCR, and TCRdb kept only the in-frame ones, dropping some. The top ten clones hold 2% to 2.5% of a sample with some 150,000 clones, 88% of them seen once. Germline CDR1 MNHEY, CDR2 SMNVEV (reference sequence). After removal of 9 bases from V and 4 bases from J, the junction contained 17 bases not matched to a gene. The CDR3 covers 17 residues. The sequences come from peripheral blood, collected on day 0 of AZD1222 vaccination. The chain employs TRBV27 and TRBJ2-7; 11 bases align to TRBD1. This TCR derives from an adult in good health. For the CDR3, the DNA is TGTGCCAGTCAGAACTACAGGGGGACAGGGGGTCGATACGAGCAGTACTTC. Translating gives CASQNYRGTGGRYEQYF.